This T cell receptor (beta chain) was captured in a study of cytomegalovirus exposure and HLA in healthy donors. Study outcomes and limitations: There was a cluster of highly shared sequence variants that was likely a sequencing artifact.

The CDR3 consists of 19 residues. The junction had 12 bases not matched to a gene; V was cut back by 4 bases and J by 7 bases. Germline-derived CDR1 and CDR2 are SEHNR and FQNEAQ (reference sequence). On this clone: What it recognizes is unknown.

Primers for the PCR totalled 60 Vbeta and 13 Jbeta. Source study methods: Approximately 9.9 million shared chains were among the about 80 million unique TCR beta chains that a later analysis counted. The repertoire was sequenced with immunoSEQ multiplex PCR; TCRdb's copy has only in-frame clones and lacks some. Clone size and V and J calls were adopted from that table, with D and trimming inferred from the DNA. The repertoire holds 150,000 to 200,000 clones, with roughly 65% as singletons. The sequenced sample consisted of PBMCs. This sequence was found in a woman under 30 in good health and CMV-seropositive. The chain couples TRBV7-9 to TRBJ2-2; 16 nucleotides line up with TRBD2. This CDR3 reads CASSSEPGLAGGPFGELFF. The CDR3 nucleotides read TGTGCCAGCAGCTCGGAACCGGGACTAGCGGGAGGGCCTTTCGGGGAGCTGTTTTTT.